This entry concerns a single TCR beta chain. Per the germline V gene, CDR1 is MNHEY and CDR2 is SMNVEV (reference sequence). Trimming removed 5 bases at V and 3 bases at J, with 11 bases between. The CDR3 contains 13 residues. Clones were read by immunoSEQ multiplex PCR, and TCRdb kept only the in-frame ones, dropping some. In the table there are roughly 230,000 clones, about 80% of which are singletons. This entry belongs to a study of blood T cell repertoires in COVID-19. Sequencing input: PBMCs or T cells enriched from blood (not recorded which). The origin of this receptor is a man aged 45-65 years who had recovered from COVID-19. This sequence joins TRBV27 and TRBJ2-7; D is uncertain. CDR3 coding DNA: TGTGCCAGCAGTCTACAGTATAGCTACGAGCAGTACTTC. Translating gives CASSLQYSYEQYF.